The rows below give T cell receptor beta chains drawn from one sample of a study of Tregs in tolerant kidney transplant recipients. Using immunoSEQ multiplex PCR, the repertoire was profiled, and TCRdb retains in-frame clones only, with some absent. The sample consists of about 81,000 clones, 75% to 95% of them appearing once. The material sequenced was CD4+ T cells from blood (PBMCs), taken 24 months after the transplant. Source of these receptors: a human patient who received a combined kidney and bone marrow transplant. Certain T cells may be donor cells from the graft. CDR3s include the opening cysteine and the closing phenylalanine or tryptophan. Each record gives: J gene, D gene, V gene, clone size, CDR3 protein, CDR3 DNA. The D gene is left open where the match is weak. A clone size is listed for some rows: how often the clone was seen (once, few, many), or a class if it is expanded.

j_call: TRBJ2-2
d_call: TRBD1
v_call: TRBV5-1
clone_size: .
cdr3_aa: CASSRKGQGITPNTGELFF
cdr3_nt: TGCGCCAGCAGCCGCAAAGGACAGGGTATAACCCCTAACACCGGGGAGCTGTTTTTT

j_call: TRBJ2-7
d_call: TRBD2
v_call: TRBV5-1
clone_size: .
cdr3_aa: CASSVIAGGRYEQYF
cdr3_nt: TGCGCCAGCAGCGTTATAGCGGGGGGGCGTTACGAGCAGTACTTC

j_call: TRBJ2-7
d_call: .
v_call: TRBV6-6
clone_size: few
cdr3_aa: CASGLIHEQYF
cdr3_nt: TGTGCCAGCGGACTAATCCACGAGCAGTACTTC

j_call: TRBJ2-7
d_call: TRBD1
v_call: TRBV7-2
clone_size: .
cdr3_aa: CASSATGDLSAEQYF
cdr3_nt: TGTGCCAGCAGCGCTACAGGGGACCTCAGTGCCGAGCAGTACTTC

j_call: TRBJ2-2
d_call: TRBD2
v_call: TRBV5-1
clone_size: .
cdr3_aa: CASSTSSGTNTGELFF
cdr3_nt: TGCGCCAGCAGCACCTCTAGCGGAACGAACACCGGGGAGCTGTTTTTT

j_call: TRBJ1-6
d_call: .
v_call: TRBV4-2
clone_size: .
cdr3_aa: CASSQVVQGVNNSPLHF
cdr3_nt: TGTGCCAGCAGCCAAGTAGTACAGGGAGTAAATAATTCCCCCCTCCACTTT

j_call: TRBJ1-5
d_call: .
v_call: TRBV21-1
clone_size: few
cdr3_aa: CASSKLIGHPNQPQHF
cdr3_nt: TGTGCCAGCAGCAAACTTATCGGACATCCCAATCAGCCCCAGCATTTT

j_call: TRBJ2-5
d_call: TRBD2
v_call: TRBV9
clone_size: once
cdr3_aa: CASSLGLDRRETQYF
cdr3_nt: TGTGCCAGCAGCCTCGGACTAGATAGGCGAGAGACCCAGTACTTC

j_call: TRBJ1-5
d_call: .
v_call: TRBV6-5
clone_size: .
cdr3_aa: CASSTGLDNQPQHF
cdr3_nt: TGTGCCAGCAGTACGGGACTTGATAATCAGCCCCAGCATTTT

j_call: TRBJ1-1
d_call: .
v_call: TRBV6-1
clone_size: few
cdr3_aa: CASSVHRNTEAFF
cdr3_nt: TGTGCCAGCAGTGTTCACAGGAACACTGAAGCTTTCTTT

j_call: TRBJ2-5
d_call: TRBD2
v_call: TRBV27
clone_size: .
cdr3_aa: CASRPDLAGTGTQYF
cdr3_nt: TGTGCCAGCAGGCCGGACCTAGCGGGGACTGGGACCCAGTACTTC

j_call: TRBJ2-1
d_call: .
v_call: TRBV28
clone_size: .
cdr3_aa: CASSSRRGGIDEQFF
cdr3_nt: TGTGCCAGCAGTTCTCGGAGGGGGGGGATCGATGAGCAGTTCTTC

j_call: TRBJ1-6
d_call: .
v_call: TRBV2
clone_size: .
cdr3_aa: CASSGTGYSPLHF
cdr3_nt: TGTGCCAGCAGTGGCACAGGGTATTCACCCCTCCACTTT

j_call: TRBJ2-7
d_call: TRBD1
v_call: TRBV7-9
clone_size: .
cdr3_aa: CASSLADRGSSYF
cdr3_nt: TGTGCCAGCAGCTTGGCTGACAGGGGTTCCTCCTACTTC

j_call: TRBJ1-2
d_call: .
v_call: TRBV6-5
clone_size: .
cdr3_aa: CASSYSILERSGYTF
cdr3_nt: TGTGCCAGCAGTTACTCGATATTGGAGAGGAGCGGCTACACCTTC

j_call: TRBJ1-6
d_call: .
v_call: TRBV4-1
clone_size: .
cdr3_aa: CASSQSENREIPNSPLHF
cdr3_nt: TGCGCCAGCAGCCAAAGTGAAAACAGGGAGATTCCGAATTCCCCCCTCCACTTT

j_call: TRBJ1-6
d_call: TRBD1
v_call: TRBV19
clone_size: .
cdr3_aa: CASAFEGTGPSSYNSPLHF
cdr3_nt: TGTGCCAGTGCGTTCGAGGGGACAGGGCCGAGCTCCTATAATTCACCCCTCCACTTT

j_call: TRBJ1-3
d_call: .
v_call: TRBV5-4
clone_size: .
cdr3_aa: CASSLAGTAKTIYF
cdr3_nt: TGTGCCAGCAGCTTGGCGGGAACCGCCAAAACCATATATTTT

j_call: TRBJ1-2
d_call: TRBD1
v_call: TRBV7-3
clone_size: .
cdr3_aa: CASSPQGQAHGYTF
cdr3_nt: TGTGCCAGCAGCCCCCAGGGACAGGCTCATGGCTACACCTTC

j_call: TRBJ2-1
d_call: .
v_call: TRBV2
clone_size: .
cdr3_aa: CASSERRGGEQFF
cdr3_nt: TGTGCCAGCAGTGAGCGGAGGGGAGGTGAGCAGTTCTTC

j_call: TRBJ1-3
d_call: .
v_call: TRBV13
clone_size: .
cdr3_aa: CASSLGLDKIGAGNTIYF
cdr3_nt: TGTGCCAGCAGCTTAGGTCTGGACAAAATAGGTGCTGGAAACACCATATATTTT

j_call: TRBJ2-7
d_call: .
v_call: TRBV7-3
clone_size: .
cdr3_aa: CASSLNGRQEIDEQYF
cdr3_nt: TGTGCCAGCAGCTTAAATGGGCGACAGGAGATCGACGAGCAGTACTTC

j_call: TRBJ1-5
d_call: TRBD1
v_call: TRBV19
clone_size: once
cdr3_aa: CASEGTGVRGIGQHF
cdr3_nt: TGTGCCAGTGAAGGGACAGGCGTGCGAGGAATAGGCCAGCATTTT

j_call: TRBJ1-4
d_call: .
v_call: TRBV18
clone_size: .
cdr3_aa: CASSHRDNEKLFF
cdr3_nt: TGTGCCAGCTCCCACCGCGATAATGAAAAACTGTTTTTT

j_call: TRBJ2-1
d_call: TRBD2
v_call: TRBV7-9
clone_size: .
cdr3_aa: CASSLVVVAGGYNEQFF
cdr3_nt: TGTGCCAGCAGCTTAGTCGTAGTCGCGGGAGGGTACAATGAGCAGTTCTTC

j_call: TRBJ1-1
d_call: .
v_call: TRBV12-5
clone_size: .
cdr3_aa: CASGLHRDTLMNTEAFF
cdr3_nt: TGTGCTAGTGGTTTGCACCGGGACACCTTGATGAACACTGAAGCTTTCTTT

j_call: TRBJ2-1
d_call: TRBD2
v_call: TRBV2
clone_size: .
cdr3_aa: CASRLGLAGPEQFF
cdr3_nt: TGTGCCAGCAGATTGGGACTAGCGGGCCCGGAGCAGTTCTTC

j_call: TRBJ1-1
d_call: TRBD1
v_call: TRBV5-4
clone_size: few
cdr3_aa: CASSLWRDSYTEAFF
cdr3_nt: TGTGCCAGCAGCTTGTGGCGGGACAGTTACACTGAAGCTTTCTTT

j_call: TRBJ1-1
d_call: TRBD1
v_call: TRBV27
clone_size: .
cdr3_aa: CASSRRDRASTEAFF
cdr3_nt: TGTGCCAGCAGCCGCCGGGACAGGGCCTCCACTGAAGCTTTCTTT

j_call: TRBJ2-7
d_call: .
v_call: TRBV30
clone_size: .
cdr3_aa: CAWSVQAPYEQYF
cdr3_nt: TGTGCCTGGAGTGTACAGGCCCCCTACGAGCAGTACTTC

j_call: TRBJ2-1
d_call: .
v_call: TRBV11-3
clone_size: .
cdr3_aa: CASSPEGRGEQFF
cdr3_nt: TGTGCCAGCAGCCCAGAGGGCCGGGGAGAGCAGTTCTTC

j_call: TRBJ1-1
d_call: TRBD1
v_call: TRBV7-2
clone_size: .
cdr3_aa: CASSSSWGQGVEAFF
cdr3_nt: TGTGCCAGCAGCTCCTCATGGGGGCAGGGGGTGGAAGCTTTCTTT

j_call: TRBJ2-7
d_call: .
v_call: TRBV5-6
clone_size: .
cdr3_aa: CASSLGAERVGKYF
cdr3_nt: TGTGCCAGCAGCTTGGGGGCGGAGAGGGTAGGAAAATACTTC

j_call: TRBJ2-3
d_call: TRBD2
v_call: TRBV10-3
clone_size: .
cdr3_aa: CAISDTSGRERTDTQYF
cdr3_nt: TGTGCCATCAGTGATACTAGCGGGAGGGAGAGGACAGATACGCAGTATTTT

j_call: TRBJ2-2
d_call: TRBD1
v_call: TRBV4-3
clone_size: .
cdr3_aa: CASSQDLGTVTTGELFF
cdr3_nt: TGCGCCAGCAGCCAAGATTTGGGGACAGTAACCACCGGGGAGCTGTTTTTT

j_call: TRBJ2-7
d_call: .
v_call: TRBV6-6
clone_size: .
cdr3_aa: CASSYSAGGRRYF
cdr3_nt: TGTGCCAGCAGTTACTCAGCCGGAGGACGGCGGTACTTC

j_call: TRBJ1-1
d_call: .
v_call: TRBV5-1
clone_size: .
cdr3_aa: CASSLAPMGGGTEAFF
cdr3_nt: TGCGCCAGCAGCTTGGCCCCGATGGGGGGTGGCACTGAAGCTTTCTTT

j_call: TRBJ1-2
d_call: TRBD1
v_call: TRBV6-6
clone_size: .
cdr3_aa: CASSYGTGSNYGYTF
cdr3_nt: TGTGCCAGCAGTTATGGGACAGGATCTAACTATGGCTACACCTTC

j_call: TRBJ2-5
d_call: .
v_call: TRBV5-4
clone_size: .
cdr3_aa: CASSLGRGSGETQYF
cdr3_nt: TGTGCCAGCAGCTTGGGTAGGGGATCCGGGGAGACCCAGTACTTC

j_call: TRBJ1-2
d_call: .
v_call: TRBV6-5
clone_size: .
cdr3_aa: CASSRYGYTF
cdr3_nt: TGTGCCAGCAGTCGTTATGGCTACACCTTC

j_call: TRBJ1-6
d_call: TRBD1
v_call: TRBV7-3
clone_size: .
cdr3_aa: CASSLRTGNSPLHF
cdr3_nt: TGTGCCAGCAGCTTACGGACAGGAAATTCACCCCTCCACTTT

j_call: TRBJ2-7
d_call: TRBD1
v_call: TRBV6-1
clone_size: .
cdr3_aa: CASSDYAGDRVEQYF
cdr3_nt: TGTGCCAGCAGTGACTACGCCGGGGACAGGGTCGAGCAGTACTTC

j_call: TRBJ2-7
d_call: TRBD2
v_call: TRBV7-9
clone_size: once
cdr3_aa: CASSRTSGVTYEQYF
cdr3_nt: TGTGCCAGCAGCCGCACTAGCGGGGTCACCTACGAGCAGTACTTC

j_call: TRBJ1-6
d_call: .
v_call: TRBV4-3
clone_size: .
cdr3_aa: CASSQDHLESPLHF
cdr3_nt: TGCGCCAGCAGCCAAGATCATTTAGAATCCCCCCTCCACTTT